The rows below give T cell receptor beta chains drawn from one sample of a study of CD8+ T cells in alopecia areata. Assay: immunoSEQ multiplex PCR; the TCRdb copy retains only in-frame clones and omits some. This sample has 90,000 to 100,000 clones, with about 58% found just once. The sample in question was CD8+ T cells sorted from blood, obtained at week 4, from a patient treated with tofacitinib. These TCRs come from a human donor with alopecia areata. Both conserved end residues are part of each CDR3.

V: TRBV7-2
J: TRBJ2-2
CDR3: CASSGGTGEWGTGELFF

V: TRBV7-9
J: TRBJ2-7
CDR3: CASSASGGPSYEQYF

V: TRBV10-3
J: TRBJ2-5
CDR3: CAISESGTTGETQYF

V: TRBV4-3
J: TRBJ2-5
CDR3: CASSWVAGGQETQYF

V: TRBV7-9
J: TRBJ2-2
CDR3: CASSQTNTGELFF

V: TRBV30
J: TRBJ2-7
CDR3: CACGGAYEQYF

V: TRBV27
J: TRBJ1-1
CDR3: CASSYLGNTEAFF

V: TRBV29-1
J: TRBJ2-7
CDR3: CSVVWQGRNEQYF

V: TRBV14
J: TRBJ1-2
CDR3: CASSGPPLYGYTF

V: TRBV27
J: TRBJ1-5
CDR3: CASSLWGHQPQHF

V: TRBV6-5
J: TRBJ2-5
CDR3: CASRERGRETQYF

V: TRBV6-1
J: TRBJ1-1
CDR3: CASSALEAFF

V: TRBV23-1
J: TRBJ2-7
CDR3: CASPVPHEQYF

V: TRBV23-1
J: TRBJ2-3
CDR3: CASSRCQGVDTQYF

V: TRBV25-1
J: TRBJ2-5
CDR3: CASSGGQGAEETQYF

V: TRBV29-1
J: TRBJ2-1
CDR3: CSVGAANYNEQFF

V: TRBV29-1
J: TRBJ2-1
CDR3: CSGTFRDPTYNEQFF

V: TRBV7-8
J: TRBJ2-5
CDR3: CASSQEGTRGETQYF

V: TRBV25-1
J: TRBJ2-1
CDR3: CASAQGNEQFF

V: TRBV23-1
J: TRBJ1-5
CDR3: CASSHGRACNQPQHF

V: TRBV20-1
J: TRBJ1-2
CDR3: CSAHSSNGYTF

V: TRBV29-1
J: TRBJ2-1
CDR3: CSVEDPDGTSATYNEQFF

V: TRBV30
J: TRBJ2-7
CDR3: CAWSATYEQYF

V: TRBV13
J: TRBJ2-1
CDR3: CASSPPGQGDEQFF

V: TRBV7-2
J: TRBJ2-7
CDR3: CASSFYRDFTYEQYF

V: TRBV20-1
J: TRBJ2-2
CDR3: CSARGPGELFF

V: TRBV15
J: TRBJ2-7
CDR3: CATSRDSVEQYF

V: TRBV9
J: TRBJ2-7
CDR3: CASSVLAEGAYEQYF

V: TRBV9
J: TRBJ2-7
CDR3: CASSVGGTAYEQYF

V: TRBV10-3
J: TRBJ2-1
CDR3: CAISESTGAYNEQFF

V: TRBV5-1
J: TRBJ2-2
CDR3: CASSLALRGGPEELFF

V: TRBV4-1
J: TRBJ1-2
CDR3: CASSQTVGTDGYTF

V: TRBV7-2
J: TRBJ2-5
CDR3: CASRVPGGGGETQYF

V: TRBV5-4
J: TRBJ2-7
CDR3: CASSFSSYEQYF

V: TRBV5-4
J: TRBJ2-3
CDR3: CASYLGDRSTDTQYF

V: TRBV7-8
J: TRBJ1-6
CDR3: CASSLGGVTGNSPLHF

V: TRBV7-9
J: TRBJ2-7
CDR3: CASSLEGGNSYEQYF

V: TRBV5-1
J: TRBJ2-7
CDR3: CASSLTSYEQYF

V: TRBV27
J: TRBJ1-6
CDR3: CASSMGALNSPLHF

V: TRBV4-1
J: TRBJ2-5
CDR3: CASSQVGRGKETQYF

V: TRBV29-1
J: TRBJ2-2
CDR3: CSVYGQNTGELFF

V: TRBV5-6
J: TRBJ2-2
CDR3: CASSLPQGNSGELFF

V: TRBV6-1
J: TRBJ2-1
CDR3: CASSEAPGRRGAQFF